This T cell receptor beta chain was documented in a study of blood T cell repertoires in COVID-19. Overall study: Acute-phase and convalescent COVID-19 samples originated in the United States, Italy and Spain.

As processed by the authors: Nucleated cell counts were estimated from reference gene primer amplification. Sequencing used immunoSEQ multiplex PCR; TCRdb keeps in-frame clones, though not all of them. V, J and clone size were drawn from that table, and D and trimming were deduced from the DNA. The sample holds under 200,000 clones, approximately 91% seen once. Enrolled through a virtual design, the participants were between about 18 and 100 years of age and came from about two dozen US areas. There are 20 residues in the CDR3. After removal of 7 bases from V and 1 base from J, the junction contained 14 bases not matched to a gene. The germline gives CDR1 MNHEY, CDR2 SMNVEV (reference sequence).

What was sequenced was PBMCs or T cells enriched from blood (not recorded which). V and J are TRBV27 and TRBJ2-3; the match to TRBD2 covers 16 bases. This sequence was found in a woman aged 18-30 years who had recovered from COVID-19. CDR3 in DNA: TGTGCCAGCAAGGGGTCCGGGACTAGCGGGAGGGCCGGTGGCACAGATACGCAGTATTTT. This translates into CASKGSGTSGRAGGTDTQYF.